This entry lists 29 T cell receptor beta chains sequenced from one sample in a study of blood T cells in healthy people across ages. For the second PCR, which ran for 7 to 11 cycles, a sample-barcoded 5' primer and a J-beta primer mix were used. MiXCR, applied by TCRdb to the 5' RACE reads, yields one record per CDR3 protein. Among under 2,000,000 distinct CDR3 sequences, just under 50% were seen once, and the ten largest hold around 2.1%. Sequenced: blood. These receptors were obtained from a woman in her thirties or forties in good health.

This clonotype appeared once. DNA for the CDR3: TGTGCCAGCAGTTACTCCGGCGGCCGTGGGTTCTTC. Amino acid sequence: CASSYSGGRGFF. This chain links TRBV6-2 or TRBV6-3 with TRBJ2-1; no reliable D call. CDR1 and CDR2 from the germline V gene are MNHEY and SVGEGT. V was shortened by 0 bases and J by 15 bases, with 12 bases between the two germline ends. The CDR3 sequence is 12 residues long.

J is TRBJ2-1 and V is TRBV12-3 or TRBV12-4, with unresolved D. Trimming left V 3 bases short and J 5 bases short, with 14 bases between. The CDR3 is made up of 15 amino acids. The DNA of the CDR3 is TGTGCCAGCAGTTTTCGGACGTCGGCGGACAATGAGCAGTTCTTC. It translates to CASSFRTSADNEQFF.

This clonotype was counted a few times. The chain joins TRBV13 to TRBJ2-4, with 9 bases identical to TRBD1. The end of the DNA aligns better with TRBJ2-7, so the J call may be wrong. The CDR3 runs to 14 residues. CDR1 is PRHDT and CDR2 is FYEKMQ in the germline V gene (reference sequence). The CDR3, as DNA: TGTGCCAGCAGCTTAACGGGACAGGGTCTCGAGCAGTACTTC. Amino acid sequence: CASSLTGQGLEQYF.

This rearrangement joins TRBV20-1 to TRBJ2-1; the match to TRBD2 covers 12 bases. Germline values: CDR1 DFQATT, CDR2 SNEGSKA (reference sequence). Trimming cost V 5 bases and J 10 bases; bases outside gene matches: 24. This CDR3 is built from 19 residues. The CDR3 DNA is TGCAGTGCTGGAGGTCCGTTGCCTAGCGGGAGGGCCTACGGGTTCGAGCAGTTCTTC. Its translation is CSAGGPLPSGRAYGFEQFF.

This clonotype was observed a handful of times. The chain has TRBV20-1 and TRBJ2-7, with TRBD2 matching over 11 bases. Trimming removed 3 bases from V and 6 bases from J; junction bases left unmatched: 10. Germline CDR1 is DFQATT and CDR2 is SNEGSKA (reference sequence). This CDR3 comprises 15 residues. The CDR3 region is CSARVAGGDLREQYF. Here the CDR3 DNA reads TGCAGTGCTAGGGTAGCGGGGGGGGATCTTCGCGAGCAGTACTTC.

The rearrangement uses TRBV3-1 and TRBJ2-5; TRBD2 matches 9 bases. CDR1 LGHDT and CDR2 YNNKEL come from the germline V gene (reference sequence). The V and J ends lost 2 bases and 11 bases, in that order; junction bases with no gene match: 12. The CDR3 is made up of 15 amino acids. CDR3 bases: TGTGCCAGCAGCCAACCCGGGACTAGCTTGTCAGGGCAGTACTTC. Protein sequence: CASSQPGTSLSGQYF.

Regarding this clonotype: The junction departs from germline at one end; a sequencing error may be responsible. The chain carries TRBV18 and TRBJ2-5; TRBD2 matches at 8 bases. The germline CDR1 and CDR2 sequences are KGHSH and LQKENI. This CDR3 is built from 14 residues. The CDR3 reads CAGSPPPGGETQYF. CDR3 nucleotide sequence: TGTGCCGGCTCACCACCCCCGGGAGGGGAGACCCAGTACTTC.

The chain employs TRBV12-3 or TRBV12-4 and TRBJ2-7; D is perhaps TRBD1 or TRBD2 (5 bases each). Trimming took off 5 bases at V and 7 bases at J, with 15 bases between the two ends. The length of the CDR3 is 13 residues. The CDR3 DNA is TGTGCCAGCAGTGTCCGGGACCTCGGGGAGCAGTACTTC. It specifies CASSVRDLGEQYF.

This chain uses TRBV5-1 with TRBJ2-7; 10 bases line up with TRBD2. J lost 1 base, V lost 2 bases, and 3 bases had no gene match. Germline assignment: CDR1 SGHRS and CDR2 YFSETQ. The CDR3 consists of 15 residues. CDR3 region: CASSFGLADSYEQYF. For the CDR3, the DNA is TGCGCCAGCAGCTTCGGACTAGCGGATTCCTACGAGCAGTACTTC.

On this clonotype itself: At one of its ends the junction is not consistent with the germline gene, which may arise from a read error. This rearrangement joins TRBV6-2 or TRBV6-3 to TRBJ2-4; D possibly corresponds to TRBD2 (7 bases). The length of the CDR3 is 15 residues. The V gene's germline CDR1 is MNHEY and CDR2 SVGEGT. Written as DNA, the CDR3 is TGTGCCAGCAGACATCGCCGGGCACGGGGGGACATTCTGTACTTC. Translated, it gives CASRHRRARGDILYF.

The V and J genes are TRBV28 and TRBJ2-5; D not certain. Trimming cost V 5 bases and J 5 bases, with 9 bases left between them. The CDR3 consists of 12 residues. Germline V CDR1 and CDR2: MDHEN, SYDVKM. The chain's CDR3 is CASSPFDETQYF. As DNA, the CDR3 is TGTGCCAGCAGTCCCTTCGACGAGACCCAGTACTTC. Complete variable domain (other parts from reference TRBV28 and TRBJ2-5): DVKVTQSSRYLVKRTGEKVFLECVQDMDHENMFWYRQDPGLGLRLIYFSYDVKMKEKGDIPEGYSVSREKKERFSLILESASTNQTSMYLCASSPFDETQYFGPGTRLLVL.

The J gene is TRBJ1-5, the V gene TRBV28, with D possibly being TRBD1 (5 bases). The germline V gene encodes CDR1 MDHEN and CDR2 SYDVKM. CDR3 length: 14 residues. V lost 8 bases and J lost 4, with 15 bases in between. CDR3 loop: CASRTPGENQPQHF. The CDR3, as DNA: TGTGCCAGCCGGACCCCGGGGGAGAATCAGCCCCAGCATTTT.

The gene calls are TRBV7-2 and TRBJ2-3; 10 bases are a match to TRBD2. After removal of 0 bases from V and 4 bases from J, the junction contained 7 bases not matched to a gene. CDR1 SGHTA and CDR2 FQGNSA come from the germline V gene. The CDR3 runs to 17 residues. CDR3 sequence (DNA): TGTGCCAGCAGCTTAGCGCCCAGCGGGGGGGCCTCAGATACGCAGTATTTT. Residues: CASSLAPSGGASDTQYF.

The rearrangement uses TRBV10-1 and TRBJ2-5; 9 bases map to TRBD1. J gave up 2 bases and V 0 bases, and 4 bases lay outside the gene matches. Germline V lookup: CDR1 WNHNN, CDR2 SYGVQD (reference sequence). This CDR3 is built from 16 residues. The CDR3 loop reads CASSESGTGNQETQYF. For the CDR3, the DNA is TGCGCCAGCAGTGAGTCCGGGACAGGGAATCAAGAGACCCAGTACTTC.

The V call is TRBV7-9, the J call TRBJ2-5, with a possible D match to TRBD1 (6 bases). Looked up from germline, CDR1 is SEHNR and CDR2 is FQNEAQ (reference sequence). Trimming removed 3 bases from V and 5 bases from J, with 13 bases in between. CDR3 length: 14 amino acids. This CDR3 is CASSFGTRAETQYF. DNA of the CDR3: TGTGCCAGCAGCTTTGGGACACGGGCGGAGACCCAGTACTTC.

To note about this clonotype: At one end the junction does not follow the germline gene, possibly because of a read error. The chain uses TRBV20-1 and TRBJ2-3; TRBD2 aligns across 11 bases. Per the germline V gene, CDR1 is DFQATT and CDR2 is SNEGSKA (reference sequence). The CDR3 contains 16 residues. The chain's CDR3 is CSARSASGGSTGTQYF. CDR3 in DNA: TGCAGTGCTAGGTCTGCTAGCGGGGGGTCCACAGGTACGCAGTATTTT.

V and J are TRBV18 and TRBJ2-3; 8 bases agree with TRBD2. Trimming at V came to 0 bases and at J to 7 bases, leaving 6 bases not matched to a gene. Germline V CDR1 and CDR2: KGHSH, LQKENI. The CDR3 sequence is 15 residues long. This CDR3 is CASSPPGTSKNTQYF. In DNA form, the CDR3 reads TGTGCCAGCTCACCACCAGGGACTAGTAAAAATACGCAGTATTTT.

The chain combines TRBV3-1 with TRBJ2-7; 7 nucleotides agree with TRBD2. CDR1 is LGHDT, CDR2 YNNKEL, per germline (reference sequence). The CDR3 has 16 amino acids. V dropped 1 base and J dropped 7; count of bases not matched to a gene: 13. Here the CDR3 reads CASSQGRDYSYNEQYF. The CDR3 nucleotides are TGTGCCAGCAGCCAAGGTCGGGACTACTCCTACAATGAGCAGTACTTC.

The gene calls are TRBV7-3 and TRBJ2-1, with D perhaps assigned TRBD1 or TRBD2 (5 bases each). Deletions cut 3 bases from V and 3 bases from J, with 21 bases between. The germline V gene encodes CDR1 SGHTA and CDR2 FQGTGA. This CDR3 is built from 18 residues. CDR3 protein: CASSFRDAILDGYNEQFF. CDR3 bases: TGTGCCAGCAGCTTCCGGGACGCTATCCTGGACGGCTACAATGAGCAGTTCTTC.

This clonotype was detected only a few times. A read error may produce the germline difference seen at one junction end. The chain joins TRBV27 to TRBJ2-7, with no clear D. The germline V gene has CDR1 MNHEY and CDR2 SMNVEV (reference sequence). This CDR3 has 15 residues. CDR3 region: CASSPQDGNSCEQYF. In DNA form, the CDR3 reads TGTGCCAGCAGCCCCCAGGACGGTAACTCCTGCGAGCAGTACTTC.

This clonotype showed up just a few times. The chain recombines TRBV28 with TRBJ2-1; 14 bases map to TRBD2. Unmatched junction bases numbered 6, after V lost 10 bases and J lost 7 bases. The CDR3 is 14 amino acids. Germline V gene lookup returns CDR1 MDHEN and CDR2 SYDVKM. CDR3: CATDRLAGGNEQFF. In nucleotides, the CDR3 is TGTGCCACAGATCGACTAGCGGGGGGGAATGAGCAGTTCTTC.

This clonotype was detected only a few times. J is TRBJ1-2 and V is TRBV7-2, with D possibly being TRBD1 (6 bases). The CDR3 has 15 residues. CDR1 is SGHTA and CDR2 is FQGNSA in the germline V gene. V was clipped by 3 bases and J by 8 bases, with 19 bases between them. CDR3 sequence reads: CASSFSTQGRAGYTF. CDR3 coding DNA: TGTGCCAGCAGCTTCTCCACACAGGGCAGGGCCGGCTACACCTTC.

The rearrangement uses TRBV14 and TRBJ2-7; 8 bases map to TRBD1. J gave up 7 bases and V 6 bases, and 14 bases lay outside the gene matches. The CDR3 loop spans 15 amino acids. Germline V lookup: CDR1 SGHDN, CDR2 FVKESK. For the CDR3, the DNA is TGTGCCAGCAGTCGGACAGGGAGCTCCTGCAATGAGCAGTACTTC. This codes for CASSRTGSSCNEQYF.

The chain has TRBV2 and TRBJ2-5; D remains unclear. Trimming removed 3 bases from V and 2 bases from J, with 7 bases in between. Germline CDR1 and CDR2: SNHLY and FYNNEI. This CDR3 region has 13 residues. CDR3 DNA sequence: TGTGCCAGCAGTGAGGAGATTCAAGAGACCCAGTACTTC. It is translated as CASSEEIQETQYF.

CDR3 loop: CASSPGGGLGTEAFF. The CDR3 DNA reads TGTGCCAGCAGCCCCGGGGGAGGGCTGGGGACTGAAGCTTTCTTT. J is TRBJ1-1 and V is TRBV9; the D gene is possibly TRBD1 (5 bases). CDR1 and CDR2 (germline): SGDLS, YYNGEE. V dropped 4 bases and J dropped 5 bases, with 18 bases sitting between them. CDR3 length equals 15 residues.

This chain uses TRBV9 with TRBJ2-3, with D perhaps given as TRBD1 or TRBD2 (6 bases each). Per germline, CDR1 SGDLS and CDR2 YYNGEE. The CDR3 contains 14 residues. The V end was cut by 3 bases, the J end by 5 bases, with 13 bases between. In DNA form, the CDR3 reads TGTGCCAGCAGCGGGAGGGGGAGCTTAGATACGCAGTATTTT. The encoded protein is CASSGRGSLDTQYF.

The V gene is TRBV6-2 or TRBV6-3, the J gene TRBJ2-1, with TRBD2 matching over 11 bases. CDR1 and CDR2 from the germline V gene are MNHEY and SVGEGT. This CDR3 has 17 residues. With V trimmed by 5 bases and J by 2 bases, 8 bases remained unmatched. The CDR3 here is CASSPDPGLAAYNEQFF. The CDR3 DNA sequence: TGTGCCAGCAGTCCAGACCCGGGACTAGCGGCCTACAATGAGCAGTTCTTC.

The chain couples TRBV5-6 to TRBJ1-1; D perhaps matches TRBD1 (5 bases). Germline V CDR1 and CDR2: SGHDT, YYEEEE. Trimming pared 3 bases from V and 11 bases from J, leaving 11 bases between. The CDR3 is made up of 11 amino acids. The CDR3 sequence: CASSSSGQAFF. The CDR3 DNA is TGTGCCAGCAGCTCCTCGGGGCAGGCTTTCTTT.

The sample holds a few counts of this clonotype. The chain employs TRBV15 and TRBJ1-6; the D is unclear. V was cut by 5 bases and J by 10 bases, with 18 bases left in between. CDR1 LNHNV and CDR2 YYDKDF come from the germline V gene (reference sequence). This CDR3 is built from 15 residues. The CDR3 DNA sequence: TGTGCCACCAGCGCTACCCCGGGTATTGGATCACCCCTCCACTTT. This sequence encodes CATSATPGIGSPLHF.